The rows below give T cell receptor beta chains drawn from one sample of a study of metastatic and nonmetastatic thyroid tumors. TCRdb reanalyzed the PCR reads with MiXCR. This sample has several thousand clones; more than 2.5% occur once, and the top ten carry about a sixth. The sequenced material came from tumor tissue. The receptors originated from a female donor with papillary thyroid cancer or a benign thyroid nodule (not recorded which). Some clones in this sample may be carry-over from other donors' samples. Each CDR3 is given with its conserved first and last residue. Each record gives: V gene, J gene, clone size, D gene, CDR3 protein, CDR3 DNA. A D gene is named only where the DNA matches it firmly. Some rows mark clone size as missing; the rest say once, few, many or name a class of expanded clone.

TRBV6-2/TRBV6-3	TRBJ1-1	many	-	CASSYRPGQANTEAFF	TGTGCCAGCAGTTACAGACCGGGACAAGCGAACACTGAAGCTTTCTTT
TRBV20-1	TRBJ2-7	once	TRBD2	CSAFRTSHEQYF	TGCAGTGCCTTCCGGACTAGCCACGAGCAGTACTTC
TRBV27	TRBJ2-7	many	-	CASSPQGWAYYEQYF	TGTGCCAGCAGTCCCCAGGGATGGGCATACTACGAGCAGTACTTC
TRBV12-3/TRBV12-4	TRBJ2-7	medium-sized	TRBD2	CASSWSGNYEQYF	TGTGCCAGCAGTTGGAGCGGGAACTACGAGCAGTACTTC
TRBV2	TRBJ1-6	many	-	CASSGGGSYNSPLHF	TGTGCCAGCAGCGGGGGAGGTTCCTATAATTCACCCCTCCACTTT
TRBV11-2	TRBJ2-3	medium-sized	-	CASSQRAGVDADTQYF	TGTGCCAGCAGCCAAAGAGCAGGGGTGGACGCAGATACGCAGTATTTT
TRBV3-1	TRBJ2-1	many	TRBD2	CASSYTSGGRYEQFF	TGTGCCAGCAGCTACACTAGCGGGGGTCGCTATGAGCAGTTCTTC
TRBV5-4	TRBJ2-7	many	TRBD1	CASSFGTGVLLTYEQYF	TGTGCCAGCAGCTTTGGGACAGGCGTCCTTCTAACCTACGAGCAGTACTTC
TRBV10-3	TRBJ2-1	medium-sized	TRBD2	CAISEPEREQSYNEQFF	TGTGCCATCAGTGAACCAGAGCGGGAGCAGTCCTACAATGAGCAGTTCTTC
TRBV14	TRBJ2-7	many	TRBD2	CATTRLAGGIEQYF	TGTGCCACCACCCGGTTAGCGGGAGGTATAGAGCAGTACTTC
TRBV20-1	TRBJ1-4	medium-sized	TRBD1	CSAGQGANEKLFF	TGCAGTGCTGGGCAGGGGGCAAACGAAAAACTGTTTTTT
TRBV28	TRBJ2-3	medium-sized	-	CASSPTIGGHRTDTQYF	TGTGCCAGCAGCCCGACCATTGGCGGCCACCGCACAGATACGCAGTATTTT
TRBV6-1	TRBJ1-5	medium-sized	TRBD1	CVSSALQGGNQPQHF	TGTGTCAGCAGTGCTCTACAGGGGGGCAATCAGCCCCAGCATTTT
TRBV10-2	TRBJ1-5	-	-	CASMGNRINQPQHF	TGCGCCAGCATGGGGAACAGAATCAATCAGCCCCAGCATTTT
TRBV6-1	TRBJ2-2	medium-sized	-	CASSSISGNTGELFF	TGTGCCAGCAGCTCCATCAGCGGGAACACCGGGGAGCTGTTTTTT
TRBV19	TRBJ2-5	medium-sized	-	CASSIIFEGSRRTKYQETQYF	TGTGCCAGTAGTATAATATTTGAGGGATCGCGGAGAACCAAGTACCAAGAGACCCAGTACTTC
TRBV12-3/TRBV12-4	TRBJ2-6	few	-	CASSLIPPRIGVSGASVLTF	TGTGCCAGCAGTTTAATCCCACCACGGATCGGGGTCTCTGGGGCCAGCGTCCTGACTTTC
TRBV6-1	TRBJ1-1	medium-sized	-	CASRNGGAMGTEAFF	TGTGCCAGCAGGAACGGAGGCGCAATGGGCACTGAAGCTTTCTTT
TRBV2	TRBJ1-1	medium-sized	-	CASSEVSPNTEAFF	TGTGCCAGCAGTGAAGTGTCACCCAACACTGAAGCTTTCTTT
TRBV7-3	TRBJ1-1	medium-sized	-	CASSLPGTLSEGSGTEAFF	TGTGCCAGCAGCTTACCCGGGACCCTTTCTGAGGGTTCGGGCACTGAAGCTTTCTTT
TRBV27	TRBJ2-1	many	TRBD2	CASSFIAGGRNEQFF	TGTGCCAGCAGTTTTATAGCGGGAGGGCGCAATGAGCAGTTCTTC
TRBV19	TRBJ2-1	many	TRBD2	CASSIISGIGNEQFF	TGTGCCAGTAGTATAATAAGCGGGATAGGTAATGAGCAGTTCTTC
TRBV7-9	TRBJ2-7	many	-	CASGGGRNEQYF	TGTGCCAGCGGGGGGGGCCGGAACGAGCAGTACTTC
TRBV10-2	TRBJ2-7	many	TRBD2	CASRETSGSNEQYF	TGCGCCAGCAGAGAGACTAGCGGGAGTAATGAGCAGTACTTC
TRBV20-1	TRBJ1-2	medium-sized	TRBD1	CSVGPDRAFGYTF	TGCAGTGTGGGGCCGGACAGGGCCTTTGGCTACACCTTC
TRBV28	TRBJ1-4	many	-	CASSLWDRRREKLFF	TGTGCCAGCAGTTTATGGGACCGGAGACGTGAAAAACTGTTTTTT
TRBV11-2	TRBJ1-2	medium-sized	-	CASSLGQGLRRGYTF	TGTGCCAGCAGCTTGGGGCAGGGACTGAGGCGGGGCTACACCTTC
TRBV4-1	TRBJ2-3	medium-sized	-	CASSQSSGSTDTQYF	TGCGCCAGCAGCCAGAGCAGCGGAAGCACAGATACGCAGTATTTT
TRBV9	TRBJ2-1	few	-	CACSLQGWDEQFF	TGTGCCTGTTCGCTACAGGGCTGGGATGAGCAGTTCTTC
TRBV7-9	TRBJ1-1	many	-	CASSAQANTEAFF	TGTGCCAGCAGCGCCCAAGCGAACACTGAAGCTTTCTTT
TRBV7-9	TRBJ1-1	many	-	CASSLSLPGAEAFF	TGTGCCAGCAGCTTGAGTCTTCCGGGAGCTGAAGCTTTCTTT
TRBV28	TRBJ1-2	medium-sized	-	CASSVPGGVDGYTF	TGTGCCAGCAGCGTCCCCGGGGGAGTGGATGGCTACACCTTC
TRBV12-3/TRBV12-4	TRBJ2-7	medium-sized	-	CASSLGTDYEQYF	TGTGCCAGCAGTTTAGGGACAGACTACGAGCAGTACTTC
TRBV10-3	TRBJ2-7	many	TRBD1	CAISEGQGTYEQYF	TGTGCCATCAGTGAGGGACAGGGGACCTACGAGCAGTACTTC
TRBV19	TRBJ2-1	many	TRBD1	CASNQPGQSYNEQFF	TGTGCCAGTAATCAACCGGGACAGAGTTACAATGAGCAGTTCTTC
TRBV5-1	TRBJ1-1	many	-	CASSRRSDRSTEAFF	TGCGCCAGCAGCCGGAGATCGGACAGAAGCACTGAAGCTTTCTTT
TRBV28	TRBJ2-1	many	TRBD2	CASRDLAGDGNEQFF	TGTGCCAGCAGGGACTTAGCGGGAGATGGCAATGAGCAGTTCTTC
TRBV20-1	TRBJ2-1	medium-sized	TRBD2	CSASFRGDYNEQFF	TGCAGTGCTAGTTTTCGGGGGGATTACAATGAGCAGTTCTTC
TRBV30	TRBJ2-3	many	-	CAWSKGTTDTQYF	TGTGCCTGGAGTAAGGGGACAACAGATACGCAGTATTTT
TRBV6-1	TRBJ2-7	medium-sized	-	CASRARVGHEQYF	TGTGCCAGCAGAGCTCGGGTGGGCCACGAGCAGTACTTC